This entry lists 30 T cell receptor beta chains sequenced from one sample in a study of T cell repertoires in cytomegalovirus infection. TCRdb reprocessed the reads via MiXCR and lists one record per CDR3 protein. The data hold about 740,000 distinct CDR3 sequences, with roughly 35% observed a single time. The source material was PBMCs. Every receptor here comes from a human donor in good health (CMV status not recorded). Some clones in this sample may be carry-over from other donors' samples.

The CDR3 loop reads CSSGQGEASYGYTF. DNA of the CDR3: TGCAGCTCTGGGCAGGGAGAGGCTTCGTACGGCTACACCTTC. V is TRBV29-1 and J is TRBJ1-2; D perhaps matches TRBD1 (5 bases). V lost 8 bases and J lost 8, with 24 bases in between. Germline assignment: CDR1 SQVTM and CDR2 ANQGSEA. The CDR3 sequence is 14 residues long. Variable domain in full (rest from reference TRBV29-1 and TRBJ1-2): SAVISQKPSRDICQRGTSLTIQCQVDSQVTMMFWYRQQPGQSLTLIATANQGSEATYESGFVIDKFPISRPNLTFSTLTVSNMSPEDSSIYLCSSGQGEASYGYTFGSGTRLTVV.

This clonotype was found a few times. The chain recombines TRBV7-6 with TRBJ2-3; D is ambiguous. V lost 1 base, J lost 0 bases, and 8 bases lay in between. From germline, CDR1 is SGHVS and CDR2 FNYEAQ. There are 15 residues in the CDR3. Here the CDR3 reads CASSLGQRSTDTQYF. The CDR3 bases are TGTGCCAGCAGCTTAGGGCAGCGAAGCACAGATACGCAGTATTTT. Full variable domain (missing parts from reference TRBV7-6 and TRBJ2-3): GAGVSQSPRYKVTKRGQDVALRCDPISGHVSLYWYRQALGQGPEFLTYFNYEAQQDKSGLPNDRFSAERPEGSISTLTIQRTEQRDSAMYRCASSLGQRSTDTQYFGPGTRLTVL.

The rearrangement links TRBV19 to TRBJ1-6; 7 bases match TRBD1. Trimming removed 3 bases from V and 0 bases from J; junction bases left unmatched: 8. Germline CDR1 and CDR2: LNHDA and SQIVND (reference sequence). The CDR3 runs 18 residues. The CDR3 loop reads CASSIRTGSSSYNSPLHF. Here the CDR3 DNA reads TGTGCCAGTAGTATCCGGACAGGCTCCAGCTCCTATAATTCACCCCTCCACTTT.

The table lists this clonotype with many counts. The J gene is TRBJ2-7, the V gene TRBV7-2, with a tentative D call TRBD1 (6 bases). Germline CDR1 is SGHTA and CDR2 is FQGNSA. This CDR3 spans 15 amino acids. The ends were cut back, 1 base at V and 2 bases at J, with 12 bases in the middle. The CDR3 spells CASSLGQGQAYEQYF. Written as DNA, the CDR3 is TGTGCCAGCAGCTTAGGGCAGGGGCAGGCCTACGAGCAGTACTTC.

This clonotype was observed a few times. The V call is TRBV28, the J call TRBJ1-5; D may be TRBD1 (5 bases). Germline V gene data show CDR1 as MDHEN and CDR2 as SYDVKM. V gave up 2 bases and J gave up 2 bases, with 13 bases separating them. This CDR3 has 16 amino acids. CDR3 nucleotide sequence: TGTGCCAGCAGTTTAGGGCGGCAGGGCGGCAATCAGCCCCAGCATTTT. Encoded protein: CASSLGRQGGNQPQHF.

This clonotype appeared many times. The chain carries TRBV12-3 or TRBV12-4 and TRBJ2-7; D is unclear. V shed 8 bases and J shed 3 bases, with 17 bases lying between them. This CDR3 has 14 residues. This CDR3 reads CASSDPTTFYEQYF. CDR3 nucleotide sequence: TGTGCCAGCTCCGATCCTACGACATTCTACGAGCAGTACTTC.

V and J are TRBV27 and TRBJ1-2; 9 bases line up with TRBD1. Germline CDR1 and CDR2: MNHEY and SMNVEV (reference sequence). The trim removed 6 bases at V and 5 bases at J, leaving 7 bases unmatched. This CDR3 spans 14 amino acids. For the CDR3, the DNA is TGTGCCAGCAGACTCCGGGACAGGGCTTATGGCTACACCTTC. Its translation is CASRLRDRAYGYTF.

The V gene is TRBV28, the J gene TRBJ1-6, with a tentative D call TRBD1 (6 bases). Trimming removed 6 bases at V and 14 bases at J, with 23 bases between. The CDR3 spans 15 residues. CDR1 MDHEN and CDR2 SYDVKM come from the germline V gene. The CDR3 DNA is TGTGCCAGCAGCCTACCGACAGGAGGGCCTAAAGCCCTCCACTTT. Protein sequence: CASSLPTGGPKALHF.

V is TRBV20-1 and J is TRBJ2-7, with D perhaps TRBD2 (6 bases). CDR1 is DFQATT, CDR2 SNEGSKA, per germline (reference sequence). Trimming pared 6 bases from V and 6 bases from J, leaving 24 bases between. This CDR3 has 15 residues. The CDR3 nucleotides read TGCAGTGCCCCTAACCTAGCGAGCCGTACGGGCGAGCAGTACTTC. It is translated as CSAPNLASRTGEQYF.

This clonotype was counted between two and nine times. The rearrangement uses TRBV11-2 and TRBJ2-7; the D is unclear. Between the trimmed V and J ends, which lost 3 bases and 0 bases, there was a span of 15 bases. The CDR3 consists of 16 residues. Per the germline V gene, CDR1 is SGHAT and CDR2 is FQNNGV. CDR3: CASSFPWTASSYEQYF. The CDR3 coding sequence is TGTGCCAGCAGCTTCCCTTGGACGGCTAGCTCCTACGAGCAGTACTTC.

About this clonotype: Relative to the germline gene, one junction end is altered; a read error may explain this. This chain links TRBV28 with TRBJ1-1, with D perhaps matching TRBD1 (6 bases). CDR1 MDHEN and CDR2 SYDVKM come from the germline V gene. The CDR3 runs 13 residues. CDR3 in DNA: TGTGCCAGCAGGCTCCGGGGGGACACTGAAGCTTTATTT. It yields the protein CASRLRGDTEALF.

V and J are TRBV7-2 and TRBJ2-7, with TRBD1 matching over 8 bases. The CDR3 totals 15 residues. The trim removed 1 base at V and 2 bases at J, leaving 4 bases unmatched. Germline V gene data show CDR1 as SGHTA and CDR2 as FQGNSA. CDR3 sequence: CASSLVTGVPYEQYF. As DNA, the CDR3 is TGTGCCAGCAGCTTAGTGACAGGGGTCCCCTACGAGCAGTACTTC. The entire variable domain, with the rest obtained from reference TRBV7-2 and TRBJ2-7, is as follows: GAGVSQSPSNKVTEKGKDVELRCDPISGHTALYWYRQSLGQGLEFLIYFQGNSAPDKSGLPSDRFSAERTGGSVSTLTIQRTQQEDSAVYLCASSLVTGVPYEQYFGPGTRLTVT.

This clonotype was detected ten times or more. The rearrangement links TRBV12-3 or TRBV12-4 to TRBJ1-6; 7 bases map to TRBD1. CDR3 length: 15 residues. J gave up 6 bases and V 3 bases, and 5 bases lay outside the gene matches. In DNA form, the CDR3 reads TGTGCCAGCAGTTTGTCGGGACAGCGTAATTCACCCCTCCACTTT. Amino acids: CASSLSGQRNSPLHF.

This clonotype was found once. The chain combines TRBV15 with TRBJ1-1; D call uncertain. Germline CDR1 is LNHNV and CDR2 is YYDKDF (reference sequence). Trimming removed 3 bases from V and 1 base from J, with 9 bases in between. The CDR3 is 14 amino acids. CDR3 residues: CATSSTDSNTEAFF. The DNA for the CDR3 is TGTGCCACCAGCAGTACAGACTCGAACACTGAAGCTTTCTTT. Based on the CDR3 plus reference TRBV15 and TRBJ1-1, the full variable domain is DAMVIQNPRYQVTQFGKPVTLSCSQTLNHNVMYWYQQKSSQAPKLLFHYYDKDFNNEADTPDNFQSRRPNTSFCFLDIRSPGLGDTAMYLCATSSTDSNTEAFFGQGTRLTVV.

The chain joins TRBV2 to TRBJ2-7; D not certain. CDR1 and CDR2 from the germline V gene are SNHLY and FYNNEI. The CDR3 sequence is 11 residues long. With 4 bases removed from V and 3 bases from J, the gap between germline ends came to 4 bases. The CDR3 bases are TGTGCCAGCAGTGGAGACTACGAGCAGTACTTC. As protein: CASSGDYEQYF.

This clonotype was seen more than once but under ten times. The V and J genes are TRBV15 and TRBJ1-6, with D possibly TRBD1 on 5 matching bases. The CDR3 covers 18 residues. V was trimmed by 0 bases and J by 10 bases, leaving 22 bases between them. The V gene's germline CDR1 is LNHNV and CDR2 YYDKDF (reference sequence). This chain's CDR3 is CATSRDFGTLFSKSPLHF. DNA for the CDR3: TGTGCCACCAGCAGAGATTTTGGGACGCTTTTTTCGAAGTCACCCCTCCACTTT.

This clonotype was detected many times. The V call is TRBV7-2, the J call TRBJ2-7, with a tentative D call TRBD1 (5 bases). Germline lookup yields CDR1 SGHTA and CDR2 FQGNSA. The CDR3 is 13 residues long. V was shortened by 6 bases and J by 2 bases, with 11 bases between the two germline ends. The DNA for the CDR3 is TGTGCCAGCAGACAGGACGGCGCCTACGAGCAGTACTTC. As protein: CASRQDGAYEQYF.

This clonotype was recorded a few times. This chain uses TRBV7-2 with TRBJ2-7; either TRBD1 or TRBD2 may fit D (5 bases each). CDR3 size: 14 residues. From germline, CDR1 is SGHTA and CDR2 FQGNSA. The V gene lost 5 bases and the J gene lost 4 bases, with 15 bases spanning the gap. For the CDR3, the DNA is TGTGCCAGCAGCCCCGGGACGGAGGATTACGAGCAGTACTTC. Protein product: CASSPGTEDYEQYF.

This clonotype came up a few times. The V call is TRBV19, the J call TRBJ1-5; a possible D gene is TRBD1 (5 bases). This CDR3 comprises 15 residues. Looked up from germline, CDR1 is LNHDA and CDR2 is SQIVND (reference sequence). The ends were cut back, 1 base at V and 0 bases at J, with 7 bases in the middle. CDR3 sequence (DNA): TGTGCCAGTAGTATAGCAGACAGTAGCAATCAGCCCCAGCATTTT. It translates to CASSIADSSNQPQHF.

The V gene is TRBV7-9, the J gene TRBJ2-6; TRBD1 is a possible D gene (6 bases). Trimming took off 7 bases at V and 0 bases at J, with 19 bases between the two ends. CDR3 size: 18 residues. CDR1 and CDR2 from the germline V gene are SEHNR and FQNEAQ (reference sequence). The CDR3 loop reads CASTQGTGITSGANVLTF. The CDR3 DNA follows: TGTGCCAGCACCCAGGGGACCGGAATAACCTCTGGGGCCAACGTCCTGACTTTC.

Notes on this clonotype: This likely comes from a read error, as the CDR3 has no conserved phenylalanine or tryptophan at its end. In DNA form, the CDR3 reads TGTGCCAGTAGTATAGGACTAGCGGGTTTCGACGAGCAGTACTTA. Translating gives CASSIGLAGFDEQYL. The chain combines TRBV19 with TRBJ2-7, with 10 bases aligning to TRBD2. CDR3 length equals 15 residues. Germline CDR1 reads LNHDA; CDR2 reads SQIVND (reference sequence). V shed 1 base and J 5 bases; nucleotides not matched to a gene: 5.

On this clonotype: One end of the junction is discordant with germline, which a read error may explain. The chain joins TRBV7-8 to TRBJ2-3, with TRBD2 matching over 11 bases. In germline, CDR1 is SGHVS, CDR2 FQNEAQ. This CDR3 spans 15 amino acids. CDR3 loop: CASSVAGGPIDTQYF. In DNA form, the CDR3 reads TGTGCCAGCAGCGTAGCGGGAGGGCCAATAGATACGCAGTATTTT.

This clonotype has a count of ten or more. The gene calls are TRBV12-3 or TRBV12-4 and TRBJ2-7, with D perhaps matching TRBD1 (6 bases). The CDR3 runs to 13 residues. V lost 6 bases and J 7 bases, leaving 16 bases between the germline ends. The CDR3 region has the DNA TGTGCCAGCAGCATCTACAGGGTTGGGGAGCAGTACTTC. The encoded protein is CASSIYRVGEQYF.

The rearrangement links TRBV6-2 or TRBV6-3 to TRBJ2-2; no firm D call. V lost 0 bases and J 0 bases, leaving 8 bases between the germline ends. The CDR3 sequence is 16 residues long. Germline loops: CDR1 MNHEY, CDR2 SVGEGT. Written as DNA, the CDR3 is TGTGCCAGCAGTTACTCAGGACCCGCGAACACCGGGGAGCTGTTTTTT. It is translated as CASSYSGPANTGELFF.

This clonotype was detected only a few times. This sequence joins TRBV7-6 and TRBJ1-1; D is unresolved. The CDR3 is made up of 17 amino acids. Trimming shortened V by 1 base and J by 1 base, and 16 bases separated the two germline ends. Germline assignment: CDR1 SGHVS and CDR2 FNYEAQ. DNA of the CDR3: TGTGCCAGCAGCTTAGGGGTGGCGTCGGGCACGAACACTGAAGCTTTCTTT. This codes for CASSLGVASGTNTEAFF.

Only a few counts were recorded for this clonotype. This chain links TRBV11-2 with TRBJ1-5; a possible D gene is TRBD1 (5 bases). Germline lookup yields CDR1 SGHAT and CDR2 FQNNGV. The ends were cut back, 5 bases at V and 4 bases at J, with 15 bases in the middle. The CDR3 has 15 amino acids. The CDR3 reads CASSLASNRNQPQHF. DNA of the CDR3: TGTGCCAGCAGCCTTGCCAGTAACAGGAATCAGCCCCAGCATTTT.

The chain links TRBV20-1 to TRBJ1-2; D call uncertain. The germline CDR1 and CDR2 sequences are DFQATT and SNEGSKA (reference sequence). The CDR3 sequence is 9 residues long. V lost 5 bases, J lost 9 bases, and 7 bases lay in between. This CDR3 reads CSAVRSYTF. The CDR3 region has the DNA TGCAGTGCTGTACGGAGCTACACCTTC.

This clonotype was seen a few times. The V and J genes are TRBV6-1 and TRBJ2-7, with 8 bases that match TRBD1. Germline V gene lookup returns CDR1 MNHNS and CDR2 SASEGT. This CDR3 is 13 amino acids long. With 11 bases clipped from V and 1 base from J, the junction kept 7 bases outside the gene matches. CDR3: CACWNRGSYEQYF. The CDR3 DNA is TGTGCCTGCTGGAACAGGGGGTCCTACGAGCAGTACTTC.

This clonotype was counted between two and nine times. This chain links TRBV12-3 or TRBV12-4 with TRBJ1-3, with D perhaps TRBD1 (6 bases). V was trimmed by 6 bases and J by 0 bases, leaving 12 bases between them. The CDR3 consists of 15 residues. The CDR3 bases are TGTGCCAGCAGCCGTGGACAGATCTCTGGAAACACCATATATTTT. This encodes CASSRGQISGNTIYF.

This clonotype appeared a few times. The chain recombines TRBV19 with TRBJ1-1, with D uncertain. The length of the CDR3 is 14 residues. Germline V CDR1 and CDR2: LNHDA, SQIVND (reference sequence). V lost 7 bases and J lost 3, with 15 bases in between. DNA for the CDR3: TGTGCCAGTATCAGCTTGTCTGAGTACACTGAAGCTTTCTTT. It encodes CASISLSEYTEAFF.